This T cell receptor (beta chain) was identified in a study of blood T cell repertoires in COVID-19. Study summary: Samples of COVID-19 (acute and convalescent) were obtained from the United States, Italy and Spain. Nucleic acid was either cDNA or gDNA, and it came from T cells, B-cell-depleted T cells, or PBMCs.

Authors' methods: Estimates of nucleated cell counts were drawn from the amplification of reference gene primers. Produced via immunoSEQ multiplex PCR; TCRdb's table is partial and in-frame only. From that table come the V and J calls and clone size; the DNA was used to work out D and trimming. The data contain 120,000 to 150,000 clones, about 90% of them singletons. Germline V gives CDR1 LNHNV, CDR2 YYDKDF (reference sequence). Germline trimming cut 0 bases from V and 10 bases from J; bases unmatched to any gene: 12. This CDR3 region has 17 residues. The receptor comes from a woman aged 80 or over with acute or convalescent COVID-19. J is TRBJ2-1 and V is TRBV15; 10 nucleotides line up with TRBD2. The sequencing input was peripheral blood. This chain's CDR3 is CATSRDPSTSGVGEQFF. CDR3 bases: TGTGCCACCAGCAGAGATCCTAGTACTAGCGGGGTTGGGGAGCAGTTCTTC.